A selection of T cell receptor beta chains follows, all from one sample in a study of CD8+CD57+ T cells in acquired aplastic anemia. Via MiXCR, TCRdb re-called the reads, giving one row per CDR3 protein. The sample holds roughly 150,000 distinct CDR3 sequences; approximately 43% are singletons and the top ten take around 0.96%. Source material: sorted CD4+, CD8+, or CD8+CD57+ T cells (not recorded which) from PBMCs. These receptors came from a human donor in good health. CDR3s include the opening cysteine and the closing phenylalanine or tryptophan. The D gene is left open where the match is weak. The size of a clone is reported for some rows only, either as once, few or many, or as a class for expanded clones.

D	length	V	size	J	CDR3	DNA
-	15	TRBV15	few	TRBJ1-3	CATSREGGQGNTIYF	TGTGCCACCAGCAGAGAGGGGGGGCAAGGAAACACCATATATTTT
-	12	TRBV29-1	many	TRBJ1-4	CSVVWQDEKLFF	TGCAGCGTAGTCTGGCAGGATGAAAAACTGTTTTTT
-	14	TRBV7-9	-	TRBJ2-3	CASSLSRVGDTQYF	TGTGCCAGCAGCTTAAGCAGGGTAGGAGATACGCAGTATTTT
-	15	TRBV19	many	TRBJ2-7	CASRWGPSVTYEQYF	TGTGCCAGCCGATGGGGGCCCTCAGTTACCTACGAGCAGTACTTC
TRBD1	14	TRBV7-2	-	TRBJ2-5	CASRPQGAKETQYF	TGTGCCAGCAGACCACAGGGGGCAAAAGAGACCCAGTACTTC
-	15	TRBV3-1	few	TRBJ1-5	CASSQNRAGNQPQHF	TGTGCCAGCAGCCAAAACAGGGCGGGCAATCAGCCCCAGCATTTT
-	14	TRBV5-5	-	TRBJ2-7	CASRLQGRPYEQYF	TGTGCCAGCCGGCTACAGGGACGCCCCTACGAGCAGTACTTC
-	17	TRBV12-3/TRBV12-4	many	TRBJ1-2	CASSLILSQHDNYGYTF	TGTGCCAGCAGTTTAATTCTTTCACAGCACGATAACTATGGCTACACCTTC
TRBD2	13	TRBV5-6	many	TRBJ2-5	CASEREFGETQYF	TGTGCCAGCGAGCGGGAGTTTGGGGAGACCCAGTACTTC
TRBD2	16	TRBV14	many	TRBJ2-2	CASSQASGMNTGELFF	TGTGCCAGCAGCCAAGCTAGCGGGATGAACACCGGGGAGCTGTTTTTT
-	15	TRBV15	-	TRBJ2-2	CATSRDLQVPGELFF	TGTGCCACCAGCAGAGACTTACAGGTCCCCGGGGAGCTGTTTTTT
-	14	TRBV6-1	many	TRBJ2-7	CASSLTDGGYEQYF	TGTGCCAGCAGCCTCACCGACGGCGGCTACGAGCAGTACTTC
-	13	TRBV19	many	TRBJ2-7	CASSTQGAYEQYF	TGTGCCAGTAGTACCCAAGGGGCCTACGAGCAGTACTTC
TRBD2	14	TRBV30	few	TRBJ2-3	CAWSVRRGRDTQYF	TGTGCCTGGAGTGTACGGCGGGGGAGGGACACGCAGTATTTT
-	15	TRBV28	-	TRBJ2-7	CASSFRGGHSYEQYF	TGTGCCAGCAGTTTCCGCGGAGGGCACTCCTACGAGCAGTACTTC
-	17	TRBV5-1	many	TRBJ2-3	CASSPDVPSSDTDTQYF	TGCGCCAGCAGCCCCGATGTTCCCAGCTCAGATACAGATACGCAGTATTTT
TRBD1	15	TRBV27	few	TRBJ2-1	CASRTYRGQYNEQFF	TGTGCCAGCAGGACTTACAGGGGACAATACAATGAGCAGTTCTTC
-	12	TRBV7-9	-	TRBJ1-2	CASSLQADGYTF	TGTGCCAGCAGCTTACAGGCAGATGGCTACACCTTC
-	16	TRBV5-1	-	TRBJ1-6	CASSLQERRTGSPLHF	TGCGCCAGCAGCTTGCAGGAACGGAGAACGGGTTCACCCCTCCACTTT
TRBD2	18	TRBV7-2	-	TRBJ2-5	CASSPGTSGRGGTETQYF	TGTGCCAGCAGCCCTGGGACTAGCGGGAGAGGAGGGACGGAGACCCAGTACTTC
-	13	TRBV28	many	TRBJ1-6	CASSREYNSPLHF	TGTGCCAGCAGTCGCGAGTATAATTCACCCCTCCACTTT
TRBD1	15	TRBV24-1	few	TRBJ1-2	CATGDPRTGDYGYTF	TGTGCCACCGGTGATCCAAGGACAGGGGACTACGGCTACACCTTC
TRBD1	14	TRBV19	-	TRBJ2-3	CASSIHSGQGTQYF	TGTGCCAGTAGTATACACTCGGGACAGGGTACGCAGTATTTT
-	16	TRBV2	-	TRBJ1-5	CASSVAIGWSNQPQHF	TGTGCCAGCAGCGTTGCAATAGGGTGGAGCAATCAGCCCCAGCATTTT
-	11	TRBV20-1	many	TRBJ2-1	CSAPVNNEQFF	TGCAGTGCCCCAGTGAACAATGAGCAGTTCTTC
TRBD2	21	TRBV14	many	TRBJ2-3	CASSQDPMEAGGYYGTDTQYF	TGTGCCAGCAGCCAAGACCCAATGGAAGCGGGGGGGTATTACGGCACAGATACGCAGTATTTT
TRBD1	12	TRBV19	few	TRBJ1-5	CASAGGSQPQHF	TGTGCCAGTGCAGGGGGCAGTCAGCCCCAGCATTTT
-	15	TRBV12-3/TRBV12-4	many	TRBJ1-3	CASSSRRDSRNTIYF	TGTGCCAGCAGTTCCCGGAGAGACAGCCGAAACACCATATATTTT
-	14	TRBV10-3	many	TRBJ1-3	CAIGVGSAGNTIYF	TGTGCCATCGGGGTGGGGTCGGCTGGAAACACCATATATTTT
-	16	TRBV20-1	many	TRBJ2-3	CSARHRAGSSTDTQYF	TGCAGTGCCAGACACCGAGCGGGCTCTAGCACAGATACGCAGTATTTT
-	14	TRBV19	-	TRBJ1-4	CASSGRGTNEKLFF	TGTGCCAGTAGTGGCAGGGGCACTAATGAAAAACTGTTTTTT
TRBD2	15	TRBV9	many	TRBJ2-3	CASSVEAGGQDTQYF	TGTGCCAGCAGCGTAGAAGCGGGGGGGCAAGATACGCAGTATTTT
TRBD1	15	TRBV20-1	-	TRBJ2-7	CSATGTGGHRDEQYF	TGCAGTGCTACCGGGACAGGGGGCCATAGGGACGAGCAGTACTTC
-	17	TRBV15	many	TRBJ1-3	CATSRGPVGQFGNTIYF	TGTGCCACCAGCAGAGGACCCGTTGGACAATTCGGAAACACCATATATTTT
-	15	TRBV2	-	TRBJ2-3	CASSSGEGTTDTQYF	TGTGCCAGCAGTTCCGGGGAGGGGACAACAGATACGCAGTATTTT
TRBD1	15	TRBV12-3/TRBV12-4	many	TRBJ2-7	CASSLGVGQGYEQYF	TGTGCCAGCAGTTTGGGTGTCGGACAGGGCTACGAGCAGTACTTC
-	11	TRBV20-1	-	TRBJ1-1	CSARSIHEAFF	TGCAGTGCTAGGTCCATCCACGAAGCTTTCTTT
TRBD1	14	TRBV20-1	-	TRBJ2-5	CSAEPGQGQETQYF	TGCAGTGCCGAACCGGGACAGGGACAAGAGACCCAGTACTTC
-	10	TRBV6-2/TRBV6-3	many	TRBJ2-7	CASSYPEQYF	TGTGCCAGCAGTTACCCAGAGCAGTACTTC
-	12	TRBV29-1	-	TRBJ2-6	CSVGWGANVLTF	TGCAGCGTTGGATGGGGGGCCAACGTCCTGACTTTC
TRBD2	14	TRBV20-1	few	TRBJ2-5	CSARDTSGSKTQYF	TGCAGTGCTAGAGATACTAGCGGGAGTAAGACCCAGTACTTC
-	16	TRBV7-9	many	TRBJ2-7	CASSPPMRVGSYEQYF	TGTGCCAGCAGCCCACCTATGCGGGTTGGATCCTACGAGCAGTACTTC
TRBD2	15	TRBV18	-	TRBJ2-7	CASSPSGGALIEQYF	TGTGCCAGCTCACCGAGCGGGGGGGCCCTTATCGAGCAGTACTTC
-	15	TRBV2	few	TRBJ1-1	CASTELQGSVTEAFF	TGTGCCAGCACTGAGCTACAGGGTTCGGTCACTGAAGCTTTCTTT
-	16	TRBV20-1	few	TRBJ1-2	CSARAPPVHPNYGYTF	TGCAGTGCTAGAGCCCCTCCGGTACACCCTAACTATGGCTACACCTTC
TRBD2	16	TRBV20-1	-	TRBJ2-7	CSASPGLAQDWDEQYF	TGCAGTGCTAGTCCCGGACTAGCGCAAGATTGGGACGAGCAGTACTTC
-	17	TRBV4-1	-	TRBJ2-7	CASSLYSGTPNTYEQYF	TGCGCCAGCAGCCTGTACTCCGGGACTCCTAATACCTACGAGCAGTACTTC
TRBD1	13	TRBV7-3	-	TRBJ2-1	CASRGTDYNEQFF	TGTGCCAGCAGGGGGACAGACTACAATGAGCAGTTCTTC
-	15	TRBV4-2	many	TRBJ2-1	CASSKGLLNYNEQFF	TGTGCCAGCAGCAAGGGACTTCTCAACTACAATGAGCAGTTCTTC
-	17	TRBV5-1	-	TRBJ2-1	CASSLGDLITNYNEQFF	TGCGCCAGCAGCTTGGGGGACCTTATCACCAACTACAATGAGCAGTTCTTC
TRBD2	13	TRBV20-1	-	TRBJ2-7	CSAELAGDYEQYF	TGCAGTGCAGAACTAGCGGGAGACTACGAGCAGTACTTC